Each of the 13 T cell receptor beta chains below was sequenced from the same sample in a study of blood T cells in healthy people across ages. A second PCR, run for roughly 6 to 11 cycles, used a sample-barcoded 5' primer plus a J-beta primer mix. MiXCR, applied by TCRdb to the 5' RACE reads, yields one record per CDR3 protein. The sample carries 1.5 million or so distinct CDR3 sequences, approximately 39% recorded once. The sequenced sample consisted of blood. The receptors originated from a woman younger than 35 in good health.

The chain is built from TRBV4-2 and TRBJ1-1, with D perhaps TRBD1 (6 bases). Germline values: CDR1 LGHNA, CDR2 YNFKEQ. The CDR3 contains 17 residues. Trimming removed 0 bases from V and 1 base from J, with 15 bases in between. The DNA of the CDR3 is TGTGCCAGCAGCCAAGAAATATGGGGGGCCCGGAACACTGAAGCTTTCTTT. Translated, it gives CASSQEIWGARNTEAFF.

In DNA, the CDR3 is TGTGCCAGCAGCCAAGATCCGGGCTGGGCTAATGAAAAACTGTTTTTT. It yields the protein CASSQDPGWANEKLFF. The genes are TRBV3-1 and TRBJ1-4; D unresolved. Germline CDR1 reads LGHDT; CDR2 reads YNNKEL (reference sequence). This CDR3 is built from 16 residues. Trimming stripped 0 bases from V and 3 bases from J, with 11 bases between.

For the CDR3, the DNA is TGTGCCAGCAGTGACCTGGAGGGGGCTGGTGGCTACACCTTC. It encodes CASSDLEGAGGYTF. The V and J genes are TRBV25-1 and TRBJ1-2; 7 nucleotides match TRBD1. V gave up 3 bases and J gave up 7 bases; unmatched junction bases: 8. Germline CDR1 MGHDK, CDR2 SYGVNS. This CDR3 has 14 residues.

As to this clonotype: This could be a read error, since a much larger clone is one nucleotide away. V is TRBV6-5 and J is TRBJ1-1; D not resolved. The CDR3 totals 15 residues. CDR1 MNHEY and CDR2 SVGAGI come from the germline V gene. Trimming took 9 bases from V and 1 from J, leaving 18 bases between them. In DNA form, the CDR3 reads TGTGCCAGTGCGGCCCGGGTGTGGGGGAACACTGAAGCTTTCTTT. This codes for CASAARVWGNTEAFF.

The chain couples TRBV3-1 to TRBJ2-1; 10 positions match TRBD1. The J call may be incorrect, as the DNA end agrees better with TRBJ2-7. The CDR3 totals 17 residues. Germline V gene sequence: CDR1 LGHDT, CDR2 YNNKEL (reference sequence). The CDR3 sequence: CASSPNSGQGIYNEQYF. The CDR3 coding sequence is TGTGCCAGCAGCCCCAACTCGGGACAGGGGATCTACAATGAGCAGTACTTC.

The rearrangement joins TRBV12-3 or TRBV12-4 to TRBJ1-1, with TRBD1 as a possible D gene (5 bases). This CDR3 spans 13 amino acids. Trimming pared 2 bases from V and 4 bases from J, leaving 8 bases between. CDR3 in amino acids: CASSLWGVTEAFF. The CDR3 DNA reads TGTGCCAGCAGTTTATGGGGGGTCACTGAAGCTTTCTTT.

This clonotype was counted a few times. This chain uses TRBV6-2 or TRBV6-3 with TRBJ2-1; 11 nucleotides match TRBD2. Germline CDR1 is MNHEY and CDR2 is SVGEGT. This CDR3 region has 18 residues. V dropped 0 bases and J dropped 4; count of bases not matched to a gene: 8. Written as DNA, the CDR3 is TGTGCCAGCAGTTACTCCCTCTTTAGCGGGGGGGTGTACAATGAGCAGTTCTTC. Protein sequence: CASSYSLFSGGVYNEQFF.

This chain links TRBV2 with TRBJ2-3; D unresolved. Trimming removed 0 bases at V and 12 bases at J, with 4 bases between. CDR1 is SNHLY, CDR2 FYNNEI, per germline. The CDR3 consists of 10 residues. The CDR3 sequence: CASSEAAQYF. CDR3 nucleotides: TGTGCCAGCAGTGAAGCCGCTCAGTATTTT.

This clonotype has more than one count but fewer than ten. This chain joins TRBV27 and TRBJ2-7, with 9 bases fitting TRBD1. Germline V gene lookup returns CDR1 MNHEY and CDR2 SMNVEV (reference sequence). The CDR3 has 14 residues. V was clipped by 7 bases and J by 3 bases; unmatched bases: 7. CDR3 region: CASTVQGAGYEQYF. CDR3 bases: TGTGCCAGCACGGTACAGGGGGCGGGCTACGAGCAGTACTTC.

This chain connects TRBV27 to TRBJ2-1, with a weak D call TRBD2 (7 bases). The germline CDR1 and CDR2 sequences are MNHEY and SMNVEV (reference sequence). The CDR3 length is 16 residues. V was clipped by 7 bases and J by 7 bases, with 23 bases between them. DNA for the CDR3: TGTGCCAGCACCATTAGGGGGGGGAGGACGCAGAATGAGCAGTTCTTC. Its protein is CASTIRGGRTQNEQFF.

This clonotype turned up a few times. The V gene is TRBV30, the J gene TRBJ2-1; TRBD2 is a possible D gene (5 bases). Germline CDR1 GTSNPN, CDR2 SVGIG (reference sequence). The CDR3 spans 15 residues. Trimming took 5 bases from V and 5 from J, leaving 19 bases between them. The CDR3 region has the DNA TGTGCCTGGCTCACCTTGGTAGCGATACACAATGAGCAGTTCTTC. Protein product: CAWLTLVAIHNEQFF.

This chain uses TRBV2 with TRBJ2-1; D unclear. CDR1 and CDR2 from the germline V gene are SNHLY and FYNNEI. With 7 bases removed from V and 12 bases from J, the gap between germline ends came to 13 bases. The CDR3 sequence is 11 residues long. This CDR3 reads CASTKVDGQFF. CDR3 nucleotide sequence: TGTGCCAGCACTAAGGTAGACGGGCAGTTCTTC.

This clonotype was counted ten times or more. This rearrangement joins TRBV20-1 to TRBJ2-5, with 7 bases lining up with TRBD1. The CDR3 contains 12 residues. Germline lookup yields CDR1 DFQATT and CDR2 SNEGSKA (reference sequence). V trimming: 4 bases; J trimming: 4 bases; junction bases outside the gene matches: 3. Written as DNA, the CDR3 is TGCAGTGCTAACAGGGGCGGAGAGACCCAGTACTTC. Translated, it gives CSANRGGETQYF.